These 22 T cell receptor beta chains were sequenced from one sample in a study of shared clonotypes between healthy human individuals. CD45RO negativity and positive selection for CCR7 defined naive CD8 cells, a population that excluded terminally differentiated effector memory CD45RA+ cells. Data came from immunoSEQ multiplex PCR; TCRdb stores just in-frame clones and leaves some out. The sample lists around 2,000,000 clones, under 95% occurring once. Sequences were obtained from naive CD8+ T cells from PBMCs. All receptors come from a man between 18 and 29 years old in good health. Some clones in this sample may be carry-over from other donors' samples.

In its sample, this clone was seen once. The V and J genes are TRBV6-6 and TRBJ1-1; D may be TRBD1 (5 bases). The CDR3 totals 13 residues. Germline V CDR1 and CDR2: MNHNY, SVGAGI (reference sequence). V lost 5 bases and J 3 bases, leaving 10 bases between the germline ends. This CDR3 is CASSISGYTEAFF. The CDR3 DNA reads as TGTGCCAGCAGTATATCAGGGTACACTGAAGCTTTCTTT.

This chain joins TRBV11-3 and TRBJ2-7; D unclear. Germline assignment: CDR1 SGHNT and CDR2 YENEEA. CDR3 length equals 13 residues. V dropped 5 bases and J dropped 7 bases, with 15 bases sitting between them. CDR3 in DNA: TGTGCCAGCAGCCCCTTGGGCCACCTGGAGCAGTACTTC. It yields the protein CASSPLGHLEQYF.

This chain connects TRBV27 to TRBJ2-1; D is undetermined. CDR1 is MNHEY, CDR2 SMNVEV, per germline (reference sequence). The CDR3 consists of 12 residues. Trimming removed 8 bases from V and 8 bases from J, with 13 bases in between. CDR3 sequence reads: CASGIGSDEQFF. The CDR3 bases are TGTGCCAGCGGAATAGGAAGCGATGAGCAGTTCTTC.

The rearrangement uses TRBV5-6 and TRBJ2-2; D gene unclear. This CDR3 comprises 15 residues. Germline lookup yields CDR1 SGHDT and CDR2 YYEEEE. The V gene lost 2 bases and the J gene lost 6 bases, with 14 bases spanning the gap. For the CDR3, the DNA is TGTGCCAGCAGCTTCCCCTCCTTTGATCCCGGGGAGCTGTTTTTT. Translated, it gives CASSFPSFDPGELFF.

This chain links TRBV15 with TRBJ2-7, with 8 bases identical to TRBD1. CDR1 is LNHNV and CDR2 is YYDKDF in the germline V gene (reference sequence). V lost 0 bases and J lost 5; bases outside the gene matches: 9. The CDR3 runs 16 residues. The CDR3 spells CATSRDRRDRSDEQYF. In DNA form, the CDR3 reads TGTGCCACCAGCAGAGATCGCCGGGACAGGTCCGACGAGCAGTACTTC.

The chain joins TRBV28 to TRBJ1-1; D may be TRBD1 (5 bases). V lost 5 bases, J lost 6 bases, and 10 bases lay in between. The CDR3 has 12 amino acids. CDR1 is MDHEN, CDR2 SYDVKM, per germline. DNA for the CDR3: TGTGCCAGCAGTCCCATGGGGGCTGAAGCTTTCTTT. Translating it yields CASSPMGAEAFF.

This clone came up once. V gene TRBV6-5 combines with J gene TRBJ2-7; TRBD2 matches 8 bases. V trimming: 8 bases; J trimming: 2 bases; junction bases outside the gene matches: 2. This CDR3 spans 12 amino acids. Germline loops: CDR1 MNHEY, CDR2 SVGAGI. The CDR3: CASRGGAYEQYF. The CDR3 DNA reads TGTGCCAGCCGGGGGGGGGCCTACGAGCAGTACTTC.

In regard to this clone: This same CDR3 is encoded by further DNA sequences in the sample. The chain employs TRBV28 and TRBJ2-2; TRBD2 matches at 7 bases. The length of the CDR3 is 14 residues. Germline CDR1 reads MDHEN; CDR2 reads SYDVKM. J gave up 5 bases and V 1 base, and 1 base lay outside the gene matches. As DNA, the CDR3 is TGTGCCAGCAGTTTATCGGGAGGAACCGGGGAGCTGTTTTTT. This gives the protein CASSLSGGTGELFF.

The CDR3 DNA follows: TGTGCCAGCAGCTTAGAGTGGGAGGGGGCATGGACTGAAGCTTTCTTT. It is translated as CASSLEWEGAWTEAFF. V usage is TRBV7-9 and J usage is TRBJ1-1; 7 bases are a match to TRBD1. V lost 1 base, J lost 5 bases, and 10 bases stayed unmatched. Germline V gene sequence: CDR1 SEHNR, CDR2 FQNEAQ (reference sequence). The CDR3 length is 16 residues.

The V and J genes are TRBV5-1 and TRBJ2-5; D is ambiguous. CDR3 length: 12 residues. The ends were cut back, 1 base at V and 4 bases at J, with 5 bases in the middle. Per the germline V gene, CDR1 is SGHRS and CDR2 is YFSETQ. The CDR3 sequence: CASSLPGETQYF. The DNA for the CDR3 is TGCGCCAGCAGCTTGCCGGGAGAGACCCAGTACTTC.

The V call is TRBV9, the J call TRBJ2-3, with D hard to call. The V end was cut by 5 bases, the J end by 7 bases, with 14 bases between. In germline, CDR1 is SGDLS, CDR2 YYNGEE. This CDR3 spans 13 amino acids. The CDR3 sequence is CASSTPRGYTQYF. The DNA for the CDR3 is TGTGCCAGCAGTACCCCTCGTGGGTATACGCAGTATTTT.

This clone was counted once. The gene calls are TRBV7-2 and TRBJ2-7; 7 bases agree with TRBD1. Looked up from germline, CDR1 is SGHTA and CDR2 is FQGNSA. This CDR3 is 16 amino acids long. V was pared by 5 bases and J by 3 bases, with 13 bases of the junction left unmatched. This CDR3 reads CASSTTQDRILYEQYF. The DNA of the CDR3 is TGTGCCAGCAGCACTACACAGGACAGGATCCTCTACGAGCAGTACTTC.

V gene TRBV27 combines with J gene TRBJ2-1; possibly TRBD2 for D (5 bases). CDR1 is MNHEY and CDR2 is SMNVEV in the germline V gene (reference sequence). Trimming pared 10 bases from V and 5 bases from J, leaving 18 bases between. This CDR3 region has 14 residues. The CDR3 region has the DNA TGTGCCACCCAACCCGTTTCCGGGGACAATGAGCAGTTCTTC. It yields the protein CATQPVSGDNEQFF.

The chain links TRBV29-1 to TRBJ1-1, with TRBD1 matching over 8 bases. The CDR3 length is 16 residues. Germline CDR1 SQVTM, CDR2 ANQGSEA. V was clipped by 7 bases and J by 3 bases; unmatched bases: 16. The CDR3 protein is CSATAGGFFADTEAFF. The CDR3 DNA reads TGCAGCGCCACGGCAGGGGGCTTTTTCGCGGACACTGAAGCTTTCTTT. Full variable domain (outside the CDR3, taken from reference TRBV29-1 and TRBJ1-1): SAVISQKPSRDICQRGTSLTIQCQVDSQVTMMFWYRQQPGQSLTLIATANQGSEATYESGFVIDKFPISRPNLTFSTLTVSNMSPEDSSIYLCSATAGGFFADTEAFFGQGTRLTVV.

Worth noting for this clone: Distinct nucleotide sequences in the sample also encode this CDR3. The V gene is TRBV5-6, the J gene TRBJ1-1; D might be TRBD1 (6 bases). V dropped 5 bases and J dropped 5 bases, with 13 bases sitting between them. This CDR3 has 13 amino acids. Germline CDR1 is SGHDT and CDR2 is YYEEEE. The CDR3 bases are TGTGCCAGCAGTCTAAGCAGGGGAACTGAAGCTTTCTTT. It encodes CASSLSRGTEAFF.

The J gene is TRBJ2-1, the V gene TRBV19; TRBD2 matches at 8 bases. With 5 bases clipped from V and 0 bases from J, the junction kept 3 bases outside the gene matches. This CDR3 is 15 amino acids long. Germline V gene lookup returns CDR1 LNHDA and CDR2 SQIVND (reference sequence). The chain's CDR3 is CASSLAGNSYNEQFF. CDR3 sequence (DNA): TGTGCCAGTAGTCTAGCGGGCAACTCCTACAATGAGCAGTTCTTC.

The chain has TRBV5-6 and TRBJ2-3; TRBD2 is a possible D gene (6 bases). Looked up from germline, CDR1 is SGHDT and CDR2 is YYEEEE. The CDR3 has 15 residues. Trimming cost V 6 bases and J 2 bases, with 16 bases left between them. For the CDR3, the DNA is TGTGCCAGCACCAGCGGAGCGGGTTACACAGATACGCAGTATTTT. Its protein product is CASTSGAGYTDTQYF.

The chain employs TRBV14 and TRBJ2-7, with 12 bases matching TRBD2. This CDR3 is 16 amino acids long. V trimming: 1 base; J trimming: 3 bases; junction bases outside the gene matches: 4. The germline gives CDR1 SGHDN, CDR2 FVKESK. CDR3 in amino acids: CASSQVGLAGGYEQYF. The CDR3, as DNA: TGTGCCAGCAGCCAAGTGGGACTAGCGGGCGGCTACGAGCAGTACTTC.

This sequence joins TRBV7-9 and TRBJ2-5; unclear D gene. Germline CDR1 SEHNR, CDR2 FQNEAQ (reference sequence). The length of the CDR3 is 11 residues. Trimming stripped 7 bases from V and 9 bases from J, with 12 bases between. The DNA of the CDR3 is TGTGCCAGCACCTCCGATTCCCCCCAGTACTTC. Its translation is CASTSDSPQYF. Full variable domain (remainder filled in from reference TRBV7-9 and TRBJ2-5): DTGVSQNPRHKITKRGQNVTFRCDPISEHNRLYWYRQTLGQGPEFLTYFQNEAQLEKSRLLSDRFSAERPKGSFSTLEIQRTEQGDSAMYLCASTSDSPQYFGPGTRLLVL.

The chain joins TRBV30 to TRBJ1-2; weak D call: TRBD1 (5 bases). Germline CDR1 is GTSNPN and CDR2 is SVGIG (reference sequence). V shed 1 base and J shed 6 bases, with 6 bases lying between them. The CDR3 sequence is 11 residues long. The CDR3 region is CAWSGGNGYTF. CDR3 DNA: TGTGCCTGGAGTGGGGGGAATGGCTACACCTTC.

This clone has a single count. V usage is TRBV27 and J usage is TRBJ2-7; D may correspond to TRBD1 or TRBD2 (6 bases each). V lost 3 bases and J 3 bases, leaving 12 bases between the germline ends. Per the germline V gene, CDR1 is MNHEY and CDR2 is SMNVEV (reference sequence). The CDR3 length is 14 residues. CDR3 DNA: TGTGCCAGCAGTTTTAGGGGGGTTAGCTACGAGCAGTACTTC. Amino acids: CASSFRGVSYEQYF.

This clone has just one count. V is TRBV13 and J is TRBJ2-7; 9 bases fit TRBD1. Germline V gives CDR1 PRHDT, CDR2 FYEKMQ (reference sequence). The CDR3 covers 15 residues. V lost 4 bases and J lost 4; bases outside the gene matches: 8. The CDR3 DNA sequence: TGTGCCAGCAGCTGGAGAGGGGGGACAGGGTACGAGCAGTACTTC. Its protein is CASSWRGGTGYEQYF.